The 20 T cell receptor beta chains in this list originate from one sample, sequenced in a study of T-cell reconstitution after alpha-beta-depleted transplantation in children. Preparation of the TCRbeta library was carried out with unique molecular identifiers. TCRdb itself ran the PCR reads through MiXCR, one entry per CDR3 protein. The data show approximately 1,000,000 distinct CDR3 sequences, about 30% seen once. Sequenced here: PBMCs, mostly from graft donor cells, sampled 360 days after TCRalphabeta/CD19-depleted stem cell transplant. The receptor set was obtained from a boy less than two years old who had a stem cell transplant for SCID, so the T cells may come from the graft donor.

The chain joins TRBV3-1 to TRBJ1-3; no firm D call. Germline assignment: CDR1 LGHDT and CDR2 YNNKEL (reference sequence). This CDR3 comprises 13 residues. V shed 6 bases and J shed 0 bases, with 6 bases lying between them. CDR3 DNA: TGTGCCAGCAGGGCAGTCTCTGGAAACACCATATATTTT. It yields the protein CASRAVSGNTIYF.

This clonotype was recorded a few times. The rearrangement links TRBV5-1 to TRBJ2-3; 14 bases line up with TRBD2. The CDR3 runs 16 residues. J lost 6 bases, V lost 4 bases, and 7 bases had no gene match. CDR1 is SGHRS, CDR2 YFSETQ, per germline. CDR3 DNA: TGCGCCAGCAGCCTGAGACTAGCGGGGGGGTCCGATACGCAGTATTTT. Translating gives CASSLRLAGGSDTQYF.

The CDR3 region is CASSGREKDARFSYEQYF. The CDR3 bases are TGTGCCAGCAGCGGGAGGGAGAAGGACGCCCGCTTCTCCTACGAGCAGTACTTC. The chain uses TRBV7-2 and TRBJ2-7, with TRBD2 matching over 7 bases. This CDR3 spans 18 amino acids. Losses at the gene ends were 5 bases for V and 0 bases for J; bases not matched to a gene: 16. Germline V CDR1 and CDR2: SGHTA, FQGNSA.

This CDR3 is CASSRGADTSTDTQYF. DNA of the CDR3: TGTGCCAGCAGCCGAGGGGCGGATACTAGCACAGATACGCAGTATTTT. V is TRBV4-2 and J is TRBJ2-3; perhaps D is TRBD1 or TRBD2 (5 bases each). The CDR3 covers 16 residues. The V end lost 4 bases, the J end lost 0 bases, and 14 bases lay between the germline ends. CDR1 and CDR2 from the germline V gene are LGHNA and YNFKEQ.

The chain links TRBV20-1 to TRBJ1-2, with 8 bases fitting TRBD1. The junction had 5 bases not matched to a gene; V was cut back by 5 bases and J by 6 bases. Germline CDR1 DFQATT, CDR2 SNEGSKA (reference sequence). The CDR3 is 12 residues long. CDR3 loop: CSAQGQENGYTF. The CDR3 coding sequence is TGCAGTGCTCAGGGACAGGAAAATGGCTACACCTTC.

This clonotype was seen repeatedly, ten times or more. The rearrangement uses TRBV20-1 and TRBJ1-1, with D unresolved. This CDR3 has 13 amino acids. V lost 1 base and J 0 bases, leaving 6 bases between the germline ends. Per the germline V gene, CDR1 is DFQATT and CDR2 is SNEGSKA (reference sequence). The CDR3 region has the DNA TGCAGTGCTAGAGTGAGGTTGAACACTGAAGCTTTCTTT. It codes for CSARVRLNTEAFF.

The chain combines TRBV19 with TRBJ1-5, with a tentative D call TRBD1 (5 bases). Germline V gives CDR1 LNHDA, CDR2 SQIVND (reference sequence). The CDR3 totals 15 residues. Trimming left V 7 bases short and J 5 bases short, with 18 bases between. Written as DNA, the CDR3 is TGTGCCAGTATCGGATACAACCCGGGGGATCAGCCCCAGCATTTT. Encoded protein: CASIGYNPGDQPQHF.

CDR3 DNA: TGCGCCAGCAGCTCCCGAGGAGGGTCAGGTGGCTACACCTTC. This sequence encodes CASSSRGGSGGYTF. The chain is built from TRBV5-1 and TRBJ1-2; D is uncertain. Germline V lookup: CDR1 SGHRS, CDR2 YFSETQ. The germline V and J ends were trimmed by 3 bases and 7 bases, with 16 bases remaining between them. The CDR3 is 14 amino acids.

In this sample, this clonotype turned up a few times. The CDR3: CASSVSGTSYEQYF. In DNA form, the CDR3 reads TGTGCCAGCAGCGTTTCCGGGACAAGCTACGAGCAGTACTTC. This rearrangement joins TRBV9 to TRBJ2-7; possibly TRBD1 for D (6 bases). This CDR3 is 14 amino acids long. The V end was cut by 2 bases, the J end by 3 bases, with 12 bases between. Germline CDR1 SGDLS, CDR2 YYNGEE.

This clonotype was counted a single time. The chain employs TRBV11-1 and TRBJ2-5, with TRBD2 identical over 10 bases. CDR3 length: 19 amino acids. J gave up 5 bases and V 1 base, and 16 bases lay outside the gene matches. Germline assignment: CDR1 SGHAT and CDR2 FQDESV (reference sequence). This CDR3 is CASSLETTSGLTRGETQYF. In DNA, the CDR3 is TGTGCCAGCAGCTTAGAGACGACTAGCGGGTTAACGCGAGGGGAGACCCAGTACTTC.

This clonotype was counted a few times. The rearrangement joins TRBV3-1 to TRBJ1-1; perhaps TRBD1 as D (5 bases). V dropped 4 bases and J dropped 4 bases, with 10 bases sitting between them. Germline values: CDR1 LGHDT, CDR2 YNNKEL (reference sequence). CDR3 length: 13 residues. CDR3 coding DNA: TGTGCCAGCAGCCGAACGGACACCACTGAAGCTTTCTTT. This encodes CASSRTDTTEAFF.

The rearrangement links TRBV6-1 to TRBJ2-5; 7 nucleotides line up with TRBD1. Germline CDR1 is MNHNS and CDR2 is SASEGT. V was pared by 6 bases and J by 4 bases, with 8 bases of the junction left unmatched. This CDR3 is built from 14 residues. The CDR3 region has the DNA TGTGCCAGCAGCCCGGGACAGCGGAGAGAGACCCAGTACTTC. This translates into CASSPGQRRETQYF.

This clonotype has only a few counts. The chain employs TRBV7-8 and TRBJ2-5, with 8 nucleotides matching TRBD1. Germline V gene sequence: CDR1 SGHVS, CDR2 FQNEAQ. The CDR3 loop spans 13 amino acids. V trimming: 5 bases; J trimming: 5 bases; junction bases outside the gene matches: 4. In nucleotides, the CDR3 is TGTGCCAGCAGCGTACGACAGGGGGAGACCCAGTACTTC. Translating it yields CASSVRQGETQYF.

The chain combines TRBV20-1 with TRBJ2-5; TRBD1 matches 8 bases. Looked up from germline, CDR1 is DFQATT and CDR2 is SNEGSKA (reference sequence). This CDR3 region has 13 residues. Germline trimming cut 2 bases from V and 3 bases from J; bases unmatched to any gene: 2. In DNA form, the CDR3 reads TGCAGTGCTAGAATGACAGGGGAAGAGACCCAGTACTTC. Translation: CSARMTGEETQYF.

This clonotype was picked up many times. The V and J genes are TRBV7-9 and TRBJ1-4, with 8 bases aligning to TRBD1. V lost 1 base and J lost 3; bases outside the gene matches: 7. Looked up from germline, CDR1 is SEHNR and CDR2 is FQNEAQ (reference sequence). The CDR3 is 17 amino acids. CDR3 sequence: CASSLGGQGYANEKLFF. CDR3 DNA sequence: TGTGCCAGCAGCTTAGGCGGACAGGGATATGCTAATGAAAAACTGTTTTTT.

There are a few counts of this clonotype. The chain combines TRBV9 with TRBJ2-7, with D hard to call. Germline V gene data show CDR1 as SGDLS and CDR2 as YYNGEE. There are 14 residues in the CDR3. The germline V and J ends were trimmed by 4 bases and 4 bases, with 15 bases remaining between them. The CDR3 nucleotides are TGTGCCAGCAGCCCGACGGGTTCCTTATACGAGCAGTACTTC. The encoded protein is CASSPTGSLYEQYF. Full variable domain (outside the CDR3, taken from reference TRBV9 and TRBJ2-7): DSGVTQTPKHLITATGQRVTLRCSPRSGDLSVYWYQQSLDQGLQFLIQYYNGEERAKGNILERFSAQQFPDLHSELNLSSLELGDSALYFCASSPTGSLYEQYFGPGTRLTVT.

This clonotype was seen more than once but under ten times. The CDR3 is CSAREGGRYEQYF. DNA of the CDR3: TGCAGTGCTAGAGAAGGAGGACGGTACGAGCAGTACTTC. The rearrangement uses TRBV20-1 and TRBJ2-7, with D possibly matching TRBD2 (5 bases). CDR1 and CDR2 from the germline V gene are DFQATT and SNEGSKA (reference sequence). The CDR3 runs 13 residues. V was trimmed by 0 bases and J by 4 bases, leaving 10 bases between them.

V and J are TRBV10-2 and TRBJ2-5; TRBD1 aligns across 10 bases. The V gene's germline CDR1 is WSHSY and CDR2 SAAADI. With V trimmed by 7 bases and J by 5 bases, 13 bases remained unmatched. The CDR3 is 16 residues long. CDR3 nucleotide sequence: TGCGCCAGCAAGGACCGGGACAGGGGCCGCCAGGAGACCCAGTACTTC. Protein product: CASKDRDRGRQETQYF.

The DNA for the CDR3 is TGTGCCAGCAGTTTATGCACAGCGACGGGTAACACTGAAGCTTTCTTT. Translated: CASSLCTATGNTEAFF. The chain employs TRBV28 and TRBJ1-1; the D is unclear. CDR1 and CDR2 (germline): MDHEN, SYDVKM. The CDR3 runs to 16 residues. V was trimmed by 0 bases and J by 2 bases, leaving 13 bases between them.

V and J are TRBV12-3 or TRBV12-4 and TRBJ1-5; D uncertain. This CDR3 region has 16 residues. Trimming removed 4 bases from V and 6 bases from J, with 19 bases in between. The CDR3 DNA reads TGTGCCAGCAGTTCTCCCGGGCTCCCAGGCACTCAGCCCCAGCATTTT. This sequence encodes CASSSPGLPGTQPQHF.